The T cell receptor (beta chain) described here comes from a study of neurological immune-mediated disorders (dated by TCRdb to the late 2010s). Study-level background: Peripheral blood TCR-beta repertoires from HTLV-I-associated myelopathy (HAM/TSP) patients, multiple sclerosis patients and healthy controls were compared by UMI-based sequencing. Longitudinal samples, technical triplicates and paired sorted CD4+ and CD8+ T-cell subsets, alongside PBMC samples, were included among the approximately 110 TCR-beta libraries. Of the approximately 70 subjects in the cohort, approximately 15 were HAM/TSP patients, approximately 35 were multiple sclerosis patients, and some 20 were healthy controls.

This clonotype was found many times. Its antigen remains undetermined. The sample holds no much larger clone one base away, and base qualities are not on file. V has 7 bases trimmed and J has 4 bases trimmed; junction bases matching no gene number 8. Taken from cysteine to phenylalanine, the CDR3 has 14 residues. The CDR3 DNA has 42 bases and is translated from base 1. The germline V gene provides CDR1 MNHEY and CDR2 SVGEGT. What the work shows at the level of the full study, not this receptor alone: TCR clonal expansion was highest in HAM/TSP patients and lowest in MS patients, with MS patients falling below even healthy controls. No identical CDR3 amino acid sequences were shared among expanded clones across subjects, suggesting private TCR-beta repertoires in all groups.

cDNA synthesis used template-switch 5'RACE with a primer carrying a 10-nucleotide random unique molecular identifier tagging each TCR transcript. Each sequencing run produced over 200 million TCR-beta sequences covering 15-18 subjects. The RNeasy kit was used to extract total RNA. Using the KAPA Real-time Library Amplification kit, TCR-beta VDJ regions were amplified with primers for the TCR constant region and the 5'RACE anchor. A first PCR added sample indexes and Illumina adaptors, after which a second PCR increased the library yield. After purification with Ampure beads, the TCR product of roughly 650 bp was size-selected on a 2% E-gel SizeSelection system. Before pooling, library quality was assessed on a Bioanalyzer, concentration was determined with Qubit, and library quantification was performed with the Kapa Library Quantification kit. An Illumina HiSeq 2500 was used to sequence the libraries paired-end at 2 x 150 bp. To increase sequence diversity, about 25-31% phiX was spiked into each library pool. From the authors' description of their analysis: The quality-filtered reads were processed with the UMI-based MiGEC pipeline, whose error correction step removed more than 80% of the raw TCR sequences. IMGT germline references were used for aligning VDJ genes, and each clonotype was defined as a unique CDR3 amino acid sequence together with its V-J genes. Clonal expansion, Shannon diversity, and CDR3 relatedness (CalcPairwiseDistances, ClusterSamples) were evaluated with VDJtools, and phylogenetic trees were built with CLCbio workbench. Using coefficient-of-variation modelling across technical triplicates, the study counted a clone as expanded if it had at least 8 unique UMIs. Clones were called with MiXCR by TCRdb after fastp trimmed the public reads at Q25, and only in-frame beta chains were retained. Rows are combined by CDR3 protein, so each entry shows the most common genes and DNA. For this entry, the V and J calls and clone size follow TCRdb and not the study's own pipeline. In all, the sample holds about 80,000 distinct CDR3 sequences, and about 9.4% of those were seen once. About 1.7% of the sample is in the top ten clones.

The healthy controls were volunteers from blood banks in Maryland, USA. For the unsorted PBMC libraries, 2 million PBMCs were stored in RNAlater at -80 degrees C until RNA extraction and were used to generate the libraries. Peripheral blood was subjected to Ficoll-Hypaque density gradient centrifugation to isolate PBMCs, which were then cryopreserved in liquid nitrogen. The clonotype originates from a man in his fifties or sixties in good health. The chain is assembled from TRBV6-2 or TRBV6-3 and TRBJ1-2, and 8 junctional nucleotides match TRBD1. The sequenced sample consisted of PBMCs. The CDR3 region reads CASTTIGTGYGYTF. The DNA sequence is as follows: TGTGCCAGCACTACCATCGGGACAGGCTATGGCTACACCTTC.